The clone carrying this T cell receptor beta chain came up many times. The antigen remains undetermined. This record belongs to a study of T cells in Graves' hyperthyroidism and ophthalmopathy. Study-level points and caveats: Before onset, by a median of around six months, the model predicted ophthalmopathy. The majority of expanded thyroid clonotypes above 0.001 also appeared in blood.

Researchers barred patients who had uncontrolled infection, other autoimmune disease, pregnancy or lactation. RNA transcripts served as the template for amplifying TCR beta CDR3 regions. Researchers ran a first-round RT-PCR on the TCR CDR3 using the HTBI primer set. TCRdb used MiXCR to reprocess the multiplex PCR reads, holding one entry per CDR3 protein. Among 200,000 to 250,000 distinct CDR3 sequences listed, around 19% were seen once. The trim removed 5 bases at V and 0 bases at J, leaving 9 bases unmatched. This CDR3 comprises 17 residues. Germline-derived CDR1 and CDR2 are MNHEY and SMNVEV (reference sequence).

This TCR was sampled from a man aged 35 to 55 with Graves' hyperthyroidism. Sample: blood. The chain has TRBV27 and TRBJ2-1; 8 nucleotides line up with TRBD2. The CDR3 reads CASSPPGGSSSYNEQFF. CDR3 bases: TGTGCCAGCAGTCCGCCGGGGGGGTCGAGCTCCTACAATGAGCAGTTCTTC.